The 9 T cell receptor beta chains listed next were all sequenced from one sample in a study of blood T cell repertoires in COVID-19. Data came from immunoSEQ multiplex PCR; TCRdb stores just in-frame clones and leaves some out. This sample carries around 170,000 clones, roughly 90% of them seen once, and the ten largest clones take around a quarter. The sequencing input was peripheral blood. The source is a man in his sixties with acute or convalescent COVID-19.

Comment on this clone: Other DNA sequences in this sample translate to the same CDR3. V and J are TRBV3-1 (or the pseudogene TRBV3-2) and TRBJ1-2, with D possibly TRBD1 on 5 matching bases. V was cut by 2 bases and J by 6 bases, with 10 bases left in between. The CDR3 runs 13 residues. Germline values: CDR1 LGHDT, CDR2 YNNKEL (reference sequence). The CDR3 DNA follows: TGTGCCAGCAGCCAACGGGGGGGGGATGGCTACACCTTC. Protein: CASSQRGGDGYTF.

This chain connects TRBV7-2 to TRBJ2-5; TRBD2 might be the D (7 bases). The CDR3 totals 14 residues. The germline V gene has CDR1 SGHTA and CDR2 FQGNSA. V lost 3 bases and J 5 bases, leaving 13 bases between the germline ends. CDR3 bases: TGTGCCAGCAGCTTTCACAGGGAGGGGGAGACCCAGTACTTC. It yields the protein CASSFHREGETQYF.

This clone showed up just once. The CDR3 loop is CASRTGVSSNQPQHF. CDR3 sequence (DNA): TGTGCCAGTCGTACAGGGGTGAGTAGCAATCAGCCCCAGCATTTT. The V gene is TRBV19, the J gene TRBJ1-5; TRBD1 aligns across 7 bases. The V gene end was trimmed by 8 bases and the J gene end by 0 bases; junction bases not matched to a gene: 7. Germline CDR1 is LNHDA and CDR2 is SQIVND (reference sequence). CDR3 length equals 15 residues.

The chain couples TRBV6-5 to TRBJ1-3; 7 nucleotides match TRBD1. With 4 bases clipped from V and 5 bases from J, the junction kept 2 bases outside the gene matches. The CDR3 runs 13 residues. CDR1 is MNHEY and CDR2 is SVGAGI in the germline V gene. The CDR3 DNA is TGTGCCAGCAGTTGGGACAGAAGAAACACCATATATTTT. Translation: CASSWDRRNTIYF.

This rearrangement joins TRBV18 to TRBJ1-1; D is possibly TRBD1 (6 bases). Germline lookup yields CDR1 KGHSH and CDR2 LQKENI. V dropped 8 bases and J dropped 4 bases, with 17 bases sitting between them. The CDR3 sequence is 14 residues long. In nucleotides, the CDR3 is TGTGCCAGCGCGGGAGCGGGGGCGCTCACTGAAGCTTTCTTT. Amino acid sequence: CASAGAGALTEAFF.

This chain uses TRBV7-9 with TRBJ1-3, with D hard to call. The CDR3 is 15 amino acids. Germline V gene lookup returns CDR1 SEHNR and CDR2 FQNEAQ (reference sequence). The V end lost 2 bases, the J end lost 2 bases, and 10 bases lay between the germline ends. CDR3 coding DNA: TGTGCCAGCAGCTTAAGTGGAGTCACTGGAAACACCATATATTTT. Protein: CASSLSGVTGNTIYF.

The chain joins TRBV6-2 or TRBV6-3 to TRBJ2-2; 9 nucleotides align to TRBD2. The germline gives CDR1 MNHEY, CDR2 SVGEGT. CDR3 length equals 19 residues. With 5 bases clipped from V and 0 bases from J, the junction kept 13 bases outside the gene matches. The DNA for the CDR3 is TGTGCCAGCAGTGCCTGGCTAGCGGGGCTACATACGAACACCGGGGAGCTGTTTTTT. Translated, it gives CASSAWLAGLHTNTGELFF.

The rearrangement uses TRBV5-6 and TRBJ1-3; D is possibly TRBD1 (5 bases). There are 16 residues in the CDR3. Trimming took off 0 bases at V and 2 bases at J, with 12 bases between the two ends. CDR1 is SGHDT and CDR2 is YYEEEE in the germline V gene. CDR3 in amino acids: CASSLAQGTAGNTIYF. CDR3 in DNA: TGTGCCAGCAGCTTGGCCCAGGGTACGGCTGGAAACACCATATATTTT.

This clone was picked up a small number of times. CDR3 in DNA: TGTGCCAGCAGTGAACAGTTGCGGGCTTTCTTT. Protein product: CASSEQLRAFF. The rearrangement joins TRBV6-1 to TRBJ1-1; D unresolved. The CDR3 totals 11 residues. V gave up 2 bases and J gave up 11 bases, with 9 bases separating them. CDR1 is MNHNS and CDR2 is SASEGT in the germline V gene.